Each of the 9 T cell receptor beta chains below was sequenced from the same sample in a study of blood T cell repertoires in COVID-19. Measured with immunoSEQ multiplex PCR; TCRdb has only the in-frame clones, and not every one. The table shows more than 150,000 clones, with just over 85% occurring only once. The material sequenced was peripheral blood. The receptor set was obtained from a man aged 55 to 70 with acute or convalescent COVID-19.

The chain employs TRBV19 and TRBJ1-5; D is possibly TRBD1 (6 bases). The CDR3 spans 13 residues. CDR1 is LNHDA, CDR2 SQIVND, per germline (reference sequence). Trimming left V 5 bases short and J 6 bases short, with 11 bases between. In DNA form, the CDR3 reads TGTGCCAGTAGTGGTACAGGGTTTCAGCCCCAGCATTTT. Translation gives CASSGTGFQPQHF. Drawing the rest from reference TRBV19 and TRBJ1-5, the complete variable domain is DGGITQSPKYLFRKEGQNVTLSCEQNLNHDAMYWYRQDPGQGLRLIYYSQIVNDFQKGDIAEGYSVSREKKESFPLTVTSAQKNPTAFYLCASSGTGFQPQHFGDGTRLSIL.

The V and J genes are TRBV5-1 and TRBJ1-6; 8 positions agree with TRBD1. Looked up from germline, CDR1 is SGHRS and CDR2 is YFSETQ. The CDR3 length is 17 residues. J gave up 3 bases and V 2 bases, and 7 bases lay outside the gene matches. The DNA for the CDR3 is TGCGCCAGCAGCTTCCAGGCTACAGGGGGCTATAATTCACCCCTCCACTTT. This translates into CASSFQATGGYNSPLHF.

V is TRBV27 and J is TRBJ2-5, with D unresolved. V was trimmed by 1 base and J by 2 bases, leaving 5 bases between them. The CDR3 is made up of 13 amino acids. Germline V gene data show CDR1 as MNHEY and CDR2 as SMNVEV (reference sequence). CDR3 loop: CASSLYRQETQYF. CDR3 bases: TGTGCCAGCAGTTTATACAGACAAGAGACCCAGTACTTC.

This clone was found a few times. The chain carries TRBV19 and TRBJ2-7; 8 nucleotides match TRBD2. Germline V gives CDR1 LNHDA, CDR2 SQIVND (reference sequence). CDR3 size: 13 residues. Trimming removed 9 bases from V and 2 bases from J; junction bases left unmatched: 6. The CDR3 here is CARERESAYEQYF. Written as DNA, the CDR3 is TGTGCCAGAGAGCGGGAGTCCGCCTACGAGCAGTACTTC. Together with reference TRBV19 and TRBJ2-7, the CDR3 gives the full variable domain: DGGITQSPKYLFRKEGQNVTLSCEQNLNHDAMYWYRQDPGQGLRLIYYSQIVNDFQKGDIAEGYSVSREKKESFPLTVTSAQKNPTAFYLCARERESAYEQYFGPGTRLTVT.

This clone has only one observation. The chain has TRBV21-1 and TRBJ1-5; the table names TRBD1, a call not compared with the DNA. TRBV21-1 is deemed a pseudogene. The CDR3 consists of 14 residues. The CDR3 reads CASKGDSRNQPQHF. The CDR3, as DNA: TGTGCCAGCAAAGGGGACAGCCGGAATCAGCCCCAGCATTTT.

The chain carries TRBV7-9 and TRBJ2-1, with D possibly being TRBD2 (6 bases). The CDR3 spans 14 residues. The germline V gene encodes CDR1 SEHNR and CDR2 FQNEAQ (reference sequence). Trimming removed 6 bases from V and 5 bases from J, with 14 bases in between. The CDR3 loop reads CASSHWEAHNEQFF. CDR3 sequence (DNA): TGTGCCAGCAGTCATTGGGAGGCCCACAATGAGCAGTTCTTC.

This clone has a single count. The chain's CDR3 is CASSLQGGIYEQYF. In DNA, the CDR3 is TGCGCCAGCAGCTTACAGGGGGGTATCTACGAGCAGTACTTC. The chain couples TRBV5-1 to TRBJ2-7; 8 positions agree with TRBD1. Germline V gives CDR1 SGHRS, CDR2 YFSETQ. The ends lost 2 bases at V and 3 bases at J; junction bases unmatched: 4. The CDR3 spans 14 residues.

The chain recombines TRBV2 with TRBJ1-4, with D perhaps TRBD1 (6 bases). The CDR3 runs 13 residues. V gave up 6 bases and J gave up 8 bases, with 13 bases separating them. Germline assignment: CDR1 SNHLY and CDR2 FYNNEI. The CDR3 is CASRTEGTEKLFF. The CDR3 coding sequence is TGTGCCAGCAGGACAGAGGGGACAGAAAAACTGTTTTTT. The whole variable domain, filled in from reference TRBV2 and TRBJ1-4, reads EPEVTQTPSHQVTQMGQEVILRCVPISNHLYFYWYRQILGQKVEFLVSFYNNEISEKSEIFDDQFSVERPDGSNFTLKIRSTKLEDSAMYFCASRTEGTEKLFFGSGTQLSVL.

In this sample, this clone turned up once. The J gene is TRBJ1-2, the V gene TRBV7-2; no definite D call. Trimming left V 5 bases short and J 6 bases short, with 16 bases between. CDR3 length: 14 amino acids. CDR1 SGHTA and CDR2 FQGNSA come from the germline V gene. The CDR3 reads CASSRGLGPDGYTF. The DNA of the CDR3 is TGTGCCAGCAGCCGGGGTCTGGGCCCGGATGGCTACACCTTC.